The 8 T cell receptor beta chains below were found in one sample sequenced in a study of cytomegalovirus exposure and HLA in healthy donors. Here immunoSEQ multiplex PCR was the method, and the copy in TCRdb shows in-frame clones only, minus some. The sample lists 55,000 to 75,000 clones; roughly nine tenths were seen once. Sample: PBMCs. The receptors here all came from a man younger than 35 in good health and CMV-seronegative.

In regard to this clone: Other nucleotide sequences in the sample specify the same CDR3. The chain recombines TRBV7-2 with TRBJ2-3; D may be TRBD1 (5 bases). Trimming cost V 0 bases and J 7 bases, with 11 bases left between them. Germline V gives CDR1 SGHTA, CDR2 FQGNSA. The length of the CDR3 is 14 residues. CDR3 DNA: TGTGCCAGCAGCTTAGCATTGGGGCATAATACGCAGTATTTT. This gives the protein CASSLALGHNTQYF.

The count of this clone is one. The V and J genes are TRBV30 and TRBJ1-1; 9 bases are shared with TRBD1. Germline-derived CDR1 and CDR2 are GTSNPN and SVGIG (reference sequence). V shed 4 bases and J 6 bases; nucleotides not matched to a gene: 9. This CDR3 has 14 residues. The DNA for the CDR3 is TGTGCCTGGATACAGGGGGCTGGGGAGTCTGAAGCTTTCTTT. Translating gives CAWIQGAGESEAFF. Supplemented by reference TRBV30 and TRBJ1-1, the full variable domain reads SQTIHQWPATLVQPVGSPLSLECTVEGTSNPNLYWYRQAAGRGLQLLFYSVGIGQISSEVPQNLSASRPQDRQFILSSKKLLLSDSGFYLCAWIQGAGESEAFFGQGTRLTVV.

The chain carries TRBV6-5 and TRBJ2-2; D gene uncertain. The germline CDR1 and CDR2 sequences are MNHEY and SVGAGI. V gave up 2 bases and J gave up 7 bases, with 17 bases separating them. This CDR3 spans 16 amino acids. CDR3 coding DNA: TGTGCCAGCAGTTACCAGCCTAACTACAACGGCGGGGAGCTGTTTTTT. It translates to CASSYQPNYNGGELFF.

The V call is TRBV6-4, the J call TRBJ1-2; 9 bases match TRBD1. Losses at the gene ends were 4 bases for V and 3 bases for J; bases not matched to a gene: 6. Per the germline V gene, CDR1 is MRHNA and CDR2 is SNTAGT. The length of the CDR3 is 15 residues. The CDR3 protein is CASSAGTGNDYGYTF. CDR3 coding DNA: TGTGCCAGCAGTGCCGGGACAGGGAATGACTATGGCTACACCTTC.

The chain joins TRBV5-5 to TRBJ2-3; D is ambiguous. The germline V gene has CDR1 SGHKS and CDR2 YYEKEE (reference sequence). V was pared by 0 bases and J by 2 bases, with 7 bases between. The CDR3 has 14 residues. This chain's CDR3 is CASSLGQYTDTQYF. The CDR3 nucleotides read TGTGCCAGCAGCTTGGGGCAGTACACAGATACGCAGTATTTT.

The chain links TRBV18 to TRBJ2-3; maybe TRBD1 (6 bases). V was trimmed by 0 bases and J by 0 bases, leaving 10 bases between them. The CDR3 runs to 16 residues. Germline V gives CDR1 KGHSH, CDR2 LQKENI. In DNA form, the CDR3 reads TGTGCCAGCTCACCACCGGGACAATTTAGCACAGATACGCAGTATTTT. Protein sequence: CASSPPGQFSTDTQYF.

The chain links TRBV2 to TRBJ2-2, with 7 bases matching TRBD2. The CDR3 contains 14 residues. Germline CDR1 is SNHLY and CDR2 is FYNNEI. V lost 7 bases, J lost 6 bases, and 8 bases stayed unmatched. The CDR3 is CASKGLDTPGELFF. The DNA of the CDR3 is TGTGCCAGCAAAGGACTAGATACCCCCGGGGAGCTGTTTTTT.

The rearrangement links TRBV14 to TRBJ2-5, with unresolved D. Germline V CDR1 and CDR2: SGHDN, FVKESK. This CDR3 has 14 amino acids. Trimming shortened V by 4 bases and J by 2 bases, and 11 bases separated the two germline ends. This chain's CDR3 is CASSPPGRQETQYF. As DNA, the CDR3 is TGTGCCAGCAGCCCCCCAGGTCGGCAAGAGACCCAGTACTTC.